Listed below are T cell receptor beta chains from one sample, sequenced in a study of blood T cells in healthy people across ages. TCRdb ran MiXCR on the 5' RACE reads and lists one entry per CDR3 protein. The sample records about 1.4 million distinct CDR3 sequences, almost 60% being singletons. Sequenced material: blood. These receptors were obtained from a man aged 18 to 29 in good health. Both conserved end residues are part of each CDR3. D genes are given only for firm matches. Where a row states a size, it is once, few, many or the class of an expanded clone; other rows omit it.

v_gene: TRBV5-1; abundance: few; j_gene: TRBJ1-2; d_gene: .; CDR3nt: TGTGCCAGCAGCCTCTGGGGCGATGGCTACACCTTC; CDR3aa: CASSLWGDGYTF
v_gene: TRBV5-1; abundance: .; j_gene: TRBJ1-2; d_gene: .; CDR3nt: TGCGCCAGCAGCTCGACAGTAGGCTATGGCTACACCTTC; CDR3aa: CASSSTVGYGYTF
v_gene: TRBV7-2; abundance: .; j_gene: TRBJ2-1; d_gene: TRBD2; CDR3nt: TGTGCCAGCAGCTTAGCATACCTAGCGGGGGCCGACAATGAGCAGTTCTTC; CDR3aa: CASSLAYLAGADNEQFF
v_gene: TRBV2; abundance: .; j_gene: TRBJ1-5; d_gene: .; CDR3nt: TGTGCCAGCAGGTTGATTGGTCAGCCCCAGCATTTT; CDR3aa: CASRLIGQPQHF
v_gene: TRBV7-2; abundance: many; j_gene: TRBJ2-7; d_gene: TRBD2; CDR3nt: TGTGCCAGCAGCTTAGCACTAGCGGGAGGCGAGCAGTACTTC; CDR3aa: CASSLALAGGEQYF
v_gene: TRBV7-2; abundance: .; j_gene: TRBJ2-3; d_gene: TRBD2; CDR3nt: TGTGCCAGCAGACTTGCAGGGACTAGCGGGCGATCCCGCACAGAGACGCAGTATTTT; CDR3aa: CASRLAGTSGRSRTETQYF
v_gene: TRBV18; abundance: few; j_gene: TRBJ1-5; d_gene: TRBD1; CDR3nt: TGTGCCAGCTCACCAGAGGGGGCGAATCAGCCCCAGCATTTT; CDR3aa: CASSPEGANQPQHF
v_gene: TRBV20-1; abundance: .; j_gene: TRBJ2-1; d_gene: TRBD2; CDR3nt: TGCAGTGCACCGATTAGCGGGGGGTACAATGAGCAGTTCTTC; CDR3aa: CSAPISGGYNEQFF
v_gene: TRBV9; abundance: .; j_gene: TRBJ2-1; d_gene: TRBD2; CDR3nt: TGTGCCAGCAGCGAGGGAGGACTAGCGGGAGACTCCTACAATGAGCAGTTCTTC; CDR3aa: CASSEGGLAGDSYNEQFF
v_gene: TRBV4-1; abundance: .; j_gene: TRBJ1-4; d_gene: .; CDR3nt: TGCGCCAGCAGCCAAGATGCCGGGGAAGGTGAAAAACTGTTTTTT; CDR3aa: CASSQDAGEGEKLFF
v_gene: TRBV20-1; abundance: .; j_gene: TRBJ2-7; d_gene: .; CDR3nt: TGCAGTGCTAGGACACCGCCCGGGACACGGGGTTACGAGCAGTACTTC; CDR3aa: CSARTPPGTRGYEQYF
v_gene: TRBV6-6; abundance: .; j_gene: TRBJ1-5; d_gene: TRBD1; CDR3nt: TGTGCCAGCAGCTCCTTGGACAGGATAATCAATCAGCCCCAGCATTTT; CDR3aa: CASSSLDRIINQPQHF
v_gene: TRBV5-1; abundance: .; j_gene: TRBJ1-6; d_gene: .; CDR3nt: TGCGCCAGCAGCGGTTTCCCGGGTTCACCCCTCCACTTT; CDR3aa: CASSGFPGSPLHF
v_gene: TRBV27; abundance: .; j_gene: TRBJ2-5; d_gene: .; CDR3nt: TGTGCCAGCAGTTTCAGGGGGGTGGACCAAGAGACCCAGTACTTC; CDR3aa: CASSFRGVDQETQYF
v_gene: TRBV7-2; abundance: few; j_gene: TRBJ2-3; d_gene: .; CDR3nt: TGTGCCAGCAGCTCAGTGCTTTCGGATACGCAGTATTTT; CDR3aa: CASSSVLSDTQYF
v_gene: TRBV2; abundance: once; j_gene: TRBJ1-1; d_gene: TRBD1; CDR3nt: TGTGCCAGCAGCCCGACAGGGAACTTGAACACTGAAGCTTTCTTT; CDR3aa: CASSPTGNLNTEAFF
v_gene: TRBV7-9; abundance: .; j_gene: TRBJ2-1; d_gene: TRBD2; CDR3nt: TGTGCCAGCAGCCCGACTAGCGGGAGAGCCGTTCATTGGTACAATGAGCAGTTCTTC; CDR3aa: CASSPTSGRAVHWYNEQFF
v_gene: TRBV7-2; abundance: .; j_gene: TRBJ2-5; d_gene: .; CDR3nt: TGTGCCAGCAGCTTATTCGGGCAGACGCTATACAATGAGCAGTACTTC; CDR3aa: CASSLFGQTLYNEQYF
v_gene: TRBV6-2/TRBV6-3; abundance: .; j_gene: TRBJ2-5; d_gene: .; CDR3nt: TGTGCCAGCTCCACCCGGAGGCAGATAGGAGAGACCCAGTACTTC; CDR3aa: CASSTRRQIGETQYF
v_gene: TRBV29-1; abundance: .; j_gene: TRBJ2-7; d_gene: TRBD1; CDR3nt: TGCAGCGTTGAAGGATCCGACAGGGGCGACTACAATGAGCAGTACTTC; CDR3aa: CSVEGSDRGDYNEQYF
v_gene: TRBV7-9; abundance: .; j_gene: TRBJ2-5; d_gene: .; CDR3nt: TGTGCCAGCAGCTTTCACGTGAGGGAGACCCAGTACTTC; CDR3aa: CASSFHVRETQYF
v_gene: TRBV12-3/TRBV12-4; abundance: .; j_gene: TRBJ2-1; d_gene: TRBD2; CDR3nt: TGTGCCAGCAGTTTTTTGGGACTAAACAATGAGCAGTTCTTC; CDR3aa: CASSFLGLNNEQFF
v_gene: TRBV10-3; abundance: .; j_gene: TRBJ2-7; d_gene: .; CDR3nt: TGTGCCATCGGCCCGTACAATGAGCAGTACTTC; CDR3aa: CAIGPYNEQYF
v_gene: TRBV7-2; abundance: .; j_gene: TRBJ2-7; d_gene: TRBD2; CDR3nt: TGTGCCAGCGCAACCACTAGCGGCTACGAGCAGTACTTC; CDR3aa: CASATTSGYEQYF
v_gene: TRBV3-1; abundance: .; j_gene: TRBJ2-5; d_gene: .; CDR3nt: TGTGCCAGCAGCCAGGTAACCGGGCCTCAAGAGACCCAGTACTTC; CDR3aa: CASSQVTGPQETQYF
v_gene: TRBV5-1; abundance: few; j_gene: TRBJ2-1; d_gene: .; CDR3nt: TGCGCCAGCAGCTTGGAGGGGAACTCCTACAATGAGCAGTTCTTC; CDR3aa: CASSLEGNSYNEQFF
v_gene: TRBV29-1; abundance: few; j_gene: TRBJ2-1; d_gene: .; CDR3nt: TGCAGCACTGAACTGGACCCGGGGAATGAGCAGTTCTTC; CDR3aa: CSTELDPGNEQFF
v_gene: TRBV7-9; abundance: .; j_gene: TRBJ2-7; d_gene: .; CDR3nt: TGTGCCAGCGGGGACCTCTTGACCTACGAGCAGTACTTC; CDR3aa: CASGDLLTYEQYF
v_gene: TRBV7-9; abundance: .; j_gene: TRBJ1-5; d_gene: TRBD1; CDR3nt: TGTGCCAGCAGCTCCGGACAGGGGGGTCAGCCCCAGCATTTT; CDR3aa: CASSSGQGGQPQHF
v_gene: TRBV10-3; abundance: few; j_gene: TRBJ2-7; d_gene: TRBD1; CDR3nt: TGTGCCATCATGAGGGACAGCTCCTACGAGCAGTACTTC; CDR3aa: CAIMRDSSYEQYF
v_gene: TRBV4-1; abundance: .; j_gene: TRBJ1-5; d_gene: .; CDR3nt: TGCGCCAGCAGCCAAGGGCGGCCCCTTAGCAATCAGCCCCAGCATTTT; CDR3aa: CASSQGRPLSNQPQHF